The source of this T cell receptor (beta chain) is a study of blood T cells in healthy people across ages. Regarding this clonotype: What it recognizes is unknown.

The authors ran a second PCR of roughly 6 to 12 cycles using a sample-barcoded 5' primer and a J-beta primer mix. TCRdb re-called the 5' RACE reads with MiXCR, one entry per CDR3 protein. There are under 850,000 distinct CDR3 sequences in the sample; roughly 34% occur only once, and 10% to 15% lies in the top ten. Findings of the study overall: There was no known CMV status for donors, so expanded clonotype changes were possibly confounded.

The sample taken for sequencing was blood. This sequence was found in a man younger than 30 in good health.

The CDR3 region has the DNA TGTGCCAGCAGCTTGGATGCGACAGTTTCCTACGAGCAGTACTTC. Its protein product is CASSLDATVSYEQYF. V usage is TRBV5-5 and J usage is TRBJ2-7; D possibly corresponds to TRBD1 (5 bases). Trimming removed 0 bases at V and 1 base at J, with 11 bases between. Per the germline V gene, CDR1 is SGHKS and CDR2 is YYEKEE (reference sequence). The CDR3 sequence is 15 residues long. The full variable domain, rest sourced from reference TRBV5-5 and TRBJ2-7, is DAGVTQSPTHLIKTRGQQVTLRCSPISGHKSVSWYQQVLGQGPQFIFQYYEKEERGRGNFPDRFSARQFPNYSSELNVNALLLGDSALYLCASSLDATVSYEQYFGPGTRLTVT.